This T cell receptor beta chain was captured by sequencing in a study of blood T cell repertoires in COVID-19. On the study more broadly: Sample material is recorded as cDNA or gDNA derived from T cells, B-cell-depleted T cells, or PBMCs.

This clone was seen once. CDR3 length: 19 amino acids. The J segment lost 6 bases and the V segment lost 5 bases, leaving 18 bases of the junction unmatched. Per the germline V gene, CDR1 is SEHNR and CDR2 is FQNEAQ (reference sequence). Original processing notes: It was from reference gene primer amplification that nucleated cell counts were estimated. Clones were sequenced by immunoSEQ multiplex PCR, and TCRdb holds only the in-frame ones, with some missing. V and J calls and clone size are as listed in that table; D and trimming were resolved from the DNA. The data show about 270,000 clones, 90% seen once.

The receptor was isolated from a woman in her twenties or thirties with acute COVID-19. The sequencing input was PBMCs or T cells enriched from blood (not recorded which). The V call is TRBV7-9, the J call TRBJ2-1, with 11 bases aligning to TRBD2. In DNA, the CDR3 is TGTGCCAGCAGCGGAACCTGGACTAGCGGGTTGGGGTTCGGCAATGAGCAGTTCTTC. Encoded protein: CASSGTWTSGLGFGNEQFF.